The clone carrying this TCR beta chain was seen a single time. This sample is drawn from a study of blood T cell repertoires in COVID-19. Study information: The samples span acute and convalescent COVID-19 from the United States, Italy and Spain. In each case, the material was cDNA or gDNA derived from T cells, B-cell-depleted T cells, or PBMCs.

Authors' analysis steps: Scientists estimated how many nucleated cells there were by amplifying reference gene primers. The method was immunoSEQ multiplex PCR; TCRdb's version includes in-frame clones alone and lacks a portion of them. The V and J calls and the clone size are those of that table, but D and trimming were determined from the DNA. The sample lists about 210,000 clones, 84% seen once, with approximately 8.1% in the top ten. The CDR3 runs 18 residues. Germline V gene sequence: CDR1 SEHNR, CDR2 FQNEAQ (reference sequence). V was pared by 5 bases and J by 4 bases, with 23 bases between. This TCR derives from a woman aged 45-59 years with active or convalescent COVID-19. The sample comprised peripheral blood. The chain recombines TRBV7-9 with TRBJ1-4, with a tentative D call TRBD1 (6 bases). CDR3 sequence reads: CASSPGGQTGGRNEKLFF. The CDR3 nucleotides are TGTGCCAGCAGCCCGGGGGGCCAAACCGGAGGGCGTAATGAAAAACTGTTTTTT. The complete variable domain, with remaining parts taken from reference TRBV7-9 and TRBJ1-4, reads DTGVSQNPRHKITKRGQNVTFRCDPISEHNRLYWYRQTLGQGPEFLTYFQNEAQLEKSRLLSDRFSAERPKGSFSTLEIQRTEQGDSAMYLCASSPGGQTGGRNEKLFFGSGTQLSVL.